This paragraph reports one TCR beta chain. Its target is not known. Measured with immunoSEQ multiplex PCR; TCRdb has only the in-frame clones, and not every one. Among roughly 120,000 clones listed, about four fifths were seen once. Sample time point: baseline pretreatment blood. Stated treatment: 15 Gy SBRT to primary tumor, nephrectomy 4 weeks later. Blood was sampled at baseline, 2 weeks and 4 weeks after SBRT. The germline gives CDR1 SGHDT, CDR2 YYEEEE. The CDR3 runs 14 residues. J was trimmed by 6 bases and V by 0 bases; bases with no gene match: 5. The data were taken from a study of radiation and T cells in renal cell carcinoma. Notes on the study in general: From baseline, blood top tumor clonotypes peaked at 2 weeks post-radiation.

Here the sequenced sample was blood, taken from a patient whose treatment included radiotherapy and nephrectomy. This TCR was sampled from a woman aged 55-70 years with renal cell carcinoma. This sequence joins TRBV5-6 and TRBJ1-2; 7 bases are a match to TRBD1. The CDR3 bases are TGTGCCAGCAGCTTGGTCGACAGGGTGGATGGCTACACCTTC. Translation: CASSLVDRVDGYTF.